The 8 T cell receptor beta chains given below trace back to one sample, sequenced in a study of T cell clonotyping in hematopoietic cell transplantation. The protocol was immunoSEQ multiplex PCR, while the TCRdb copy is restricted to in-frame clones and leaves out a portion. The sample consists of 25,000 to 30,000 clones, roughly 84% of them appearing once. Time point: recipient sample about 28 days before transplant, after cytoreduction. The sequencing used peripheral blood mononuclear cells, collected before stem cell transplant. Receptors were obtained from a man in his forties with acute myeloid leukemia. Some clones in this sample may be carry-over from other donors' samples.

The V and J genes are TRBV13 and TRBJ1-5, with D perhaps matching TRBD1 (5 bases). Germline V gene lookup returns CDR1 PRHDT and CDR2 FYEKMQ (reference sequence). V was trimmed by 5 bases and J by 4 bases, leaving 6 bases between them. The CDR3 extends over 12 amino acids. The CDR3 here is CASSPGNQPQHF. The DNA for the CDR3 is TGTGCCAGCAGCCCAGGGAATCAGCCCCAGCATTTT.

The V call is TRBV28, the J call TRBJ2-7; D perhaps matches TRBD1 (6 bases). From germline, CDR1 is MDHEN and CDR2 SYDVKM. V was pared by 5 bases and J by 2 bases, with 13 bases between. This CDR3 has 14 amino acids. The CDR3, as DNA: TGTGCCAGCAGTCTGGACAGAATACCCTACGAGCAGTACTTC. Protein: CASSLDRIPYEQYF.

The rearrangement links TRBV15 to TRBJ2-5; D is undetermined. CDR1 is LNHNV and CDR2 is YYDKDF in the germline V gene (reference sequence). V gave up 5 bases and J gave up 3 bases, with 7 bases separating them. This CDR3 is built from 12 residues. The CDR3 spells CATSPAEETQYF. The CDR3 bases are TGTGCCACCAGCCCTGCTGAAGAGACCCAGTACTTC.

This sequence joins TRBV11-3 and TRBJ1-1, with D perhaps matching TRBD1 (5 bases). The length of the CDR3 is 14 residues. Germline CDR1 reads SGHNT; CDR2 reads YENEEA. The germline V and J ends were trimmed by 4 bases and 2 bases, with 11 bases remaining between them. The chain's CDR3 is CASSSGGDNTEAFF. CDR3 DNA: TGTGCCAGCAGCTCCGGGGGTGATAACACTGAAGCTTTCTTT.

The chain carries TRBV30 and TRBJ2-3; 9 positions match TRBD2. The CDR3 length is 14 residues. Germline V gives CDR1 GTSNPN, CDR2 SVGIG (reference sequence). With 4 bases clipped from V and 6 bases from J, the junction kept 8 bases outside the gene matches. The CDR3 is CAWIPGLAGDTQYF. Here the CDR3 DNA reads TGTGCCTGGATTCCGGGACTAGCAGGTGATACGCAGTATTTT.

V and J are TRBV9 and TRBJ1-2, with 10 bases matching TRBD1. CDR3 size: 13 residues. The ends lost 7 bases at V and 6 bases at J; junction bases unmatched: 6. In germline, CDR1 is SGDLS, CDR2 YYNGEE. CDR3 DNA sequence: TGTGCCAGCGGTCCGGACAGGGGGGATGGCTACACCTTC. Protein product: CASGPDRGDGYTF.

This clone was observed a handful of times. The chain links TRBV15 to TRBJ2-1; TRBD1 matches 12 bases. Germline CDR1 is LNHNV and CDR2 is YYDKDF (reference sequence). With V trimmed by 1 base and J by 9 bases, 4 bases remained unmatched. CDR3 length: 15 amino acids. This chain's CDR3 is CATSRVGQGAGEQFF. In DNA, the CDR3 is TGTGCCACCAGCAGAGTGGGACAGGGGGCTGGTGAGCAGTTCTTC.

V and J are TRBV6-5 and TRBJ1-1; TRBD1 might be the D (5 bases). The CDR3 runs 14 residues. Germline V gene lookup returns CDR1 MNHEY and CDR2 SVGAGI. With 6 bases removed from V and 7 bases from J, the gap between germline ends came to 18 bases. The CDR3 loop reads CASRRDEGVGEAFF. The CDR3 DNA reads TGTGCCAGCAGAAGGGACGAGGGTGTAGGTGAAGCTTTCTTT.